One and the same sample provided the 26 T cell receptor beta chains below, sequenced in a study of graft-versus-host responses after intestinal transplantation. These receptors have no identified antigens. TCRdb's table, derived via immunoSEQ multiplex PCR, lists solely in-frame clones and lacks some. The sample lists over 85,000 clones, about 94% occurring once. Sample: unstimulated CD4+ T cells sorted from spleen or lymph node cells, taken before transplant. The receptors come from a human donor who was the organ donor for an intestinal transplant.

This rearrangement joins TRBV9 to TRBJ2-5, with D unresolved. Trimming stripped 0 bases from V and 5 bases from J, with 8 bases between. Germline V gene sequence: CDR1 SGDLS, CDR2 YYNGEE. The CDR3 extends over 13 amino acids. CDR3 sequence reads: CASSVEPRETQYF. For the CDR3, the DNA is TGTGCCAGCAGCGTAGAACCAAGGGAGACCCAGTACTTC.

This chain joins TRBV25-1 and TRBJ1-1, with D possibly TRBD1 on 6 matching bases. The germline V and J ends were trimmed by 3 bases and 3 bases, with 14 bases remaining between them. Germline V lookup: CDR1 MGHDK, CDR2 SYGVNS. The CDR3 runs 15 residues. The CDR3 DNA follows: TGTGCCAGCAGTGAGGCGGACAGAAGATACACTGAAGCTTTCTTT. Translation gives CASSEADRRYTEAFF.

The chain carries TRBV11-3 and TRBJ2-7, with a possible D match to TRBD1 (6 bases). V lost 3 bases, J lost 1 base, and 10 bases lay in between. CDR3 size: 14 residues. Germline CDR1 is SGHNT and CDR2 is YENEEA. CDR3 protein: CASSFTGSSYEQYF. Written as DNA, the CDR3 is TGTGCCAGCAGCTTTACAGGGTCTTCCTACGAGCAGTACTTC.

The chain recombines TRBV7-2 with TRBJ2-2; D not certain. Germline CDR1 and CDR2: SGHTA and FQGNSA. The CDR3 runs 15 residues. Trimming took 3 bases from V and 2 from J, leaving 10 bases between them. CDR3 in amino acids: CASSFNPINTGELFF. DNA of the CDR3: TGTGCCAGCAGCTTTAATCCTATAAACACCGGGGAGCTGTTTTTT. The variable domain in full, with the rest retrieved from reference TRBV7-2 and TRBJ2-2, is GAGVSQSPSNKVTEKGKDVELRCDPISGHTALYWYRQSLGQGLEFLIYFQGNSAPDKSGLPSDRFSAERTGGSVSTLTIQRTQQEDSAVYLCASSFNPINTGELFFGEGSRLTVL.

The chain employs TRBV2 and TRBJ2-5; possibly TRBD2 for D (5 bases). Germline V lookup: CDR1 SNHLY, CDR2 FYNNEI. The CDR3 sequence is 17 residues long. Trimming cost V 6 bases and J 5 bases, with 25 bases left between them. CDR3 region: CASRRGLPHPTRETQYF. Written as DNA, the CDR3 is TGTGCCAGCAGGAGAGGGCTACCACACCCCACCCGGGAGACCCAGTACTTC.

This chain connects TRBV10-3 to TRBJ2-3; no clear D gene. Per germline, CDR1 ENHRY and CDR2 SYGVKD. V lost 7 bases and J lost 6, with 14 bases in between. The length of the CDR3 is 13 residues. DNA of the CDR3: TGTGCCATCAAGCCGCGCCCGGCGGATACGCAGTATTTT. Translation: CAIKPRPADTQYF.

V and J are TRBV29-1 and TRBJ2-1; a possible D gene is TRBD2 (6 bases). Germline V gene lookup returns CDR1 SQVTM and CDR2 ANQGSEA. Trimming stripped 5 bases from V and 3 bases from J, with 8 bases between. CDR3 size: 12 residues. The CDR3 sequence: CSVRGYYNEQFF. The CDR3 bases are TGCAGCGTTCGGGGGTACTACAATGAGCAGTTCTTC.

The gene calls are TRBV27 and TRBJ2-3, with unresolved D. CDR3 length: 14 residues. Germline loops: CDR1 MNHEY, CDR2 SMNVEV (reference sequence). V was pared by 3 bases and J by 0 bases, with 7 bases between. CDR3 protein: CASSLGRSTDTQYF. The CDR3 nucleotides are TGTGCCAGCAGTTTGGGCAGAAGCACAGATACGCAGTATTTT.

This rearrangement joins TRBV6-6 to TRBJ2-5; D ambiguous. The V gene's germline CDR1 is MNHNY and CDR2 SVGAGI (reference sequence). V lost 2 bases, J lost 5 bases, and 9 bases lay in between. The CDR3 extends over 13 amino acids. CDR3 coding DNA: TGTGCCAGCAGTTACGGAGTCGGGGAGACCCAGTACTTC. It yields the protein CASSYGVGETQYF.

The V call is TRBV6-5, the J call TRBJ2-2, with 8 nucleotides matching TRBD1. V lost 6 bases to trimming and J lost 6 bases; unmatched junction nucleotides: 9. This CDR3 spans 15 amino acids. The V gene's germline CDR1 is MNHEY and CDR2 SVGAGI. The CDR3 reads CASRGQGRSPGELFF. In DNA, the CDR3 is TGTGCCAGCAGAGGACAGGGACGGTCACCCGGGGAGCTGTTTTTT.

V usage is TRBV2 and J usage is TRBJ2-5, with 7 bases lining up with TRBD1. The DNA end favors TRBJ2-7, so the J call may be wrong. In germline, CDR1 is SNHLY, CDR2 FYNNEI. The CDR3 is 18 amino acids. CDR3 amino acids: CASSVERDSWSSTYEQYF. As DNA, the CDR3 is TGTGCCAGCAGTGTTGAAAGGGACAGTTGGTCTTCTACCTACGAGCAGTACTTC.

CDR3 sequence reads: CASRTMDRVQETQYF. CDR3 DNA: TGTGCCAGCAGAACGATGGACAGGGTCCAAGAGACCCAGTACTTC. The chain combines TRBV7-9 with TRBJ2-5; TRBD1 aligns across 8 bases. The CDR3 sequence is 15 residues long. J lost 1 base, V lost 6 bases, and 7 bases had no gene match. Germline V gene data show CDR1 as SEHNR and CDR2 as FQNEAQ (reference sequence).

This chain connects TRBV9 to TRBJ2-5; TRBD2 aligns across 7 bases. V dropped 4 bases and J dropped 5; count of bases not matched to a gene: 5. The CDR3 consists of 13 residues. Germline V gene data show CDR1 as SGDLS and CDR2 as YYNGEE. CDR3 residues: CASSTSGAETQYF. CDR3 nucleotides: TGTGCCAGCAGCACCAGCGGGGCCGAGACCCAGTACTTC.

The rearrangement links TRBV6-1 to TRBJ1-2; no reliable D call. Trimming left V 7 bases short and J 0 bases short, with 12 bases between. The CDR3 extends over 14 amino acids. Germline V CDR1 and CDR2: MNHNS, SASEGT. As DNA, the CDR3 is TGTGCCAGCACCCCGACACAAGCTAACTATGGCTACACCTTC. It translates to CASTPTQANYGYTF.

The chain employs TRBV4-1 and TRBJ2-1; TRBD2 aligns across 10 bases. The germline V gene encodes CDR1 MGHRA and CDR2 YSYEKL. The CDR3 totals 19 residues. With V trimmed by 1 base and J by 1 base, 10 bases remained unmatched. The CDR3 spells CASSQVLAGIALSYNEQFF. The DNA of the CDR3 is TGCGCCAGCAGCCAAGTACTAGCGGGAATTGCTCTTTCCTACAATGAGCAGTTCTTC.

V is TRBV18 and J is TRBJ2-2; tentative D call: TRBD1 (5 bases). Germline values: CDR1 KGHSH, CDR2 LQKENI. V shed 5 bases and J shed 6 bases, with 19 bases lying between them. This CDR3 has 16 residues. CDR3: CASSIQPIGQAGELFF. CDR3 bases: TGTGCCAGCTCAATTCAGCCTATCGGACAAGCCGGGGAGCTGTTTTTT. The full variable domain, completed using reference TRBV18 and TRBJ2-2, is NAGVMQNPRHLVRRRGQEARLRCSPMKGHSHVYWYRQLPEEGLKFMVYLQKENIIDESGMPKERFSAEFPKEGPSILRIQQVVRGDSAAYFCASSIQPIGQAGELFFGEGSRLTVL.

This clone was seen only once. The rearrangement joins TRBV9 to TRBJ1-3, with a tentative D call TRBD1 (6 bases). V shed 0 bases and J shed 1 base, with 8 bases lying between them. This CDR3 comprises 15 residues. Per the germline V gene, CDR1 is SGDLS and CDR2 is YYNGEE. DNA of the CDR3: TGTGCCAGCAGCGTAGACAGGGTTTCTGGAAACACCATATATTTT. Translation gives CASSVDRVSGNTIYF.

With respect to this clone: No DNA is shown, since the ends of the CDR3 on it are uncertain; the CDR3 is the one TCRdb lists. This chain connects TRBV5-6 to TRBJ2-7; the table gives TRBD2 as D, unverified against the DNA. The CDR3 numbers 14 amino acids, ends counted. CDR1 and CDR2 from the germline V gene are SGHDT and YYEEEE. The CDR3 sequence is CASSSVRGSHEQYF.

This chain connects TRBV28 to TRBJ2-7; a weak D match, TRBD2 (5 bases). From germline, CDR1 is MDHEN and CDR2 SYDVKM. The CDR3 is 11 amino acids. Between the trimmed V and J ends, which lost 6 bases and 7 bases, there was a span of 10 bases. CDR3 sequence (DNA): TGTGCCAGCAGCGGGTCGGGGGAGCAGTACTTC. Amino acid sequence: CASSGSGEQYF.

In DNA, the CDR3 is TGCGCCAGCAGCCAATACTGGACTAGCGGGGGGTATAATGAGCAGTTCTTC. It translates to CASSQYWTSGGYNEQFF. The chain has TRBV4-3 and TRBJ2-1, with TRBD2 identical over 14 bases. The V segment lost 2 bases and the J segment 7 bases; nucleotides outside the gene matches: 7. Looked up from germline, CDR1 is LGHNA and CDR2 is YSLEER. The CDR3 loop spans 17 amino acids.

This chain connects TRBV9 to TRBJ2-2; 8 positions agree with TRBD1. Losses at the gene ends were 0 bases for V and 6 bases for J; bases not matched to a gene: 4. Germline values: CDR1 SGDLS, CDR2 YYNGEE. The CDR3 totals 15 residues. The CDR3 region has the DNA TGTGCCAGCAGCGTAGGGACAGGGTTTCCCGGGGAGCTGTTTTTT. As protein: CASSVGTGFPGELFF. The full variable domain, completed using reference TRBV9 and TRBJ2-2, is DSGVTQTPKHLITATGQRVTLRCSPRSGDLSVYWYQQSLDQGLQFLIQYYNGEERAKGNILERFSAQQFPDLHSELNLSSLELGDSALYFCASSVGTGFPGELFFGEGSRLTVL.

The chain carries TRBV6-4 and TRBJ1-6, with 7 bases lining up with TRBD1. V was pared by 2 bases and J by 7 bases, with 17 bases of the junction left unmatched. CDR1 is MRHNA, CDR2 SNTAGT, per germline. CDR3 length: 19 residues. CDR3 nucleotide sequence: TGTGCCAGCAGTGACCAAAGGGCCAAATCGGACAGGAAAAATTCACCCCTCCACTTT. Translating it yields CASSDQRAKSDRKNSPLHF.

The chain recombines TRBV5-4 with TRBJ2-3, with 7 bases aligning to TRBD2. Germline loops: CDR1 SGHNT, CDR2 YYREEE (reference sequence). V shed 0 bases and J 3 bases; nucleotides not matched to a gene: 1. This CDR3 is 14 amino acids long. The CDR3: CASSLAGGTDTQYF. For the CDR3, the DNA is TGTGCCAGCAGCTTGGCGGGGGGTACAGATACGCAGTATTTT.

The DNA of the CDR3 is TGTGCCAGCTCACCACTCGGGAAAAATTCACCCCTCCACTTT. Translation: CASSPLGKNSPLHF. The chain employs TRBV18 and TRBJ1-6; D gene ambiguous. V dropped 1 base and J dropped 7 bases, with 8 bases sitting between them. Germline V gives CDR1 KGHSH, CDR2 LQKENI. CDR3 length: 14 residues.

The rearrangement uses TRBV5-1 and TRBJ1-3; D ambiguous. Per the germline V gene, CDR1 is SGHRS and CDR2 is YFSETQ. CDR3 length equals 12 residues. The V gene lost 1 base and the J gene lost 4 bases, with 3 bases spanning the gap. This chain's CDR3 is CASSLPGNTIYF. CDR3 nucleotides: TGCGCCAGCAGCTTGCCCGGAAACACCATATATTTT. Supplemented by reference TRBV5-1 and TRBJ1-3, the full variable domain reads KAGVTQTPRYLIKTRGQQVTLSCSPISGHRSVSWYQQTPGQGLQFLFEYFSETQRNKGNFPGRFSGRQFSNSRSEMNVSTLELGDSALYLCASSLPGNTIYFGEGSWLTVV.

CDR3 in amino acids: CASTRGGYNEQFF. The CDR3 nucleotides are TGTGCCAGCACACGGGGGGGCTACAATGAGCAGTTCTTC. This rearrangement joins TRBV6-6 to TRBJ2-1, with 8 bases fitting TRBD2. The CDR3 is 13 residues long. V lost 7 bases and J lost 3; bases outside the gene matches: 2. Germline V lookup: CDR1 MNHNY, CDR2 SVGAGI (reference sequence).